The 18 T cell receptor beta chains given below trace back to one sample, sequenced in a study of T cell repertoires in cytomegalovirus infection. These receptors lack a known antigen. TCRdb redid the calling of the reads with MiXCR, one entry per CDR3 protein. The sample lists approximately 49,000 distinct CDR3 sequences, about 18% seen once, with approximately 26% in the top ten. The sequenced sample was CD8+ T cells from cultured PBMCs, obtained from culture after CMV antigen stimulation. These receptors all stem from a human donor in good health (CMV status not recorded). Some clones in this sample may be carry-over from other donors' samples.

This clonotype was found a few times. The chain links TRBV9 to TRBJ2-2; D unresolved. Germline CDR1 SGDLS, CDR2 YYNGEE. V lost 2 bases, J lost 5 bases, and 13 bases lay in between. The CDR3 has 15 residues. The CDR3: CASSVAGSDTGELFF. CDR3 DNA: TGTGCCAGCAGCGTGGCCGGGTCCGATACCGGGGAGCTGTTTTTT.

The V call is TRBV12-3 or TRBV12-4, the J call TRBJ1-1; perhaps TRBD1 as D (6 bases). V was shortened by 8 bases and J by 1 base, with 14 bases between the two germline ends. The CDR3 spans 14 residues. The CDR3: CASSKSTGNTEAFF. CDR3 DNA sequence: TGTGCCAGCTCAAAATCGACAGGGAACACTGAAGCTTTCTTT.

The V and J genes are TRBV7-2 and TRBJ2-3; 7 nucleotides align to TRBD2. After removal of 3 bases from V and 4 bases from J, the junction contained 7 bases not matched to a gene. In germline, CDR1 is SGHTA, CDR2 FQGNSA. The CDR3 covers 15 residues. The CDR3 DNA is TGTGCCAGCAGCTTTAGGGGCGGGAGAGCAGATACGCAGTATTTT. Its protein is CASSFRGGRADTQYF.

This clonotype has more than one count but fewer than ten. The chain carries TRBV10-3 and TRBJ2-1, with D hard to call. This CDR3 has 13 residues. Trimming shortened V by 2 bases and J by 4 bases, and 6 bases separated the two germline ends. Germline CDR1 is ENHRY and CDR2 is SYGVKD. In nucleotides, the CDR3 is TGTGCCATCAGTGAGGGGTGGTACAATGAGCAGTTCTTC. It is translated as CAISEGWYNEQFF.

J is TRBJ2-3 and V is TRBV12-3 or TRBV12-4; D is unresolved. Trimming removed 6 bases from V and 1 base from J, with 17 bases in between. CDR3 length: 16 amino acids. The CDR3 is CASSLNRAMGTDTQYF. In DNA, the CDR3 is TGTGCCAGCAGCTTAAACCGGGCCATGGGCACAGATACGCAGTATTTT.

This chain connects TRBV7-2 to TRBJ2-1; D unresolved. The V end was cut by 3 bases, the J end by 0 bases, with 9 bases between. Germline CDR1 SGHTA, CDR2 FQGNSA. The CDR3 runs 15 residues. The CDR3 nucleotides read TGTGCCAGCAGCTTCGCGGTCAGCTCCTACAATGAGCAGTTCTTC. Its translation: CASSFAVSSYNEQFF.

This clonotype was recorded at least ten times. The rearrangement links TRBV7-8 to TRBJ2-4; a weak D match, TRBD1 (5 bases). The CDR3 is 17 residues long. V was clipped by 5 bases and J by 4 bases, with 21 bases between them. The germline V gene has CDR1 SGHVS and CDR2 FQNEAQ. For the CDR3, the DNA is TGTGCCAGCAGCCCCCAACACCGCGACAGAATTAAAAACATTCAGTACTTC. This codes for CASSPQHRDRIKNIQYF.

The chain links TRBV4-1 to TRBJ2-6; TRBD1 matches at 7 bases. CDR1 and CDR2 (germline): MGHRA, YSYEKL. V lost 0 bases and J lost 0; bases outside the gene matches: 14. This CDR3 contains 21 residues. CDR3 bases: TGCGCCAGCAGCCAAGATTCCTATGTAGGGACAGACATCTCTGGGGCCAACGTCCTGACTTTC. It is translated as CASSQDSYVGTDISGANVLTF.

There are a few counts of this clonotype. The rearrangement joins TRBV28 to TRBJ1-5; 7 bases align to TRBD1. The CDR3 runs 14 residues. V shed 4 bases and J 5 bases; nucleotides not matched to a gene: 5. CDR1 is MDHEN, CDR2 SYDVKM, per germline. The chain's CDR3 is CASSYIGQDQPQHF. Written as DNA, the CDR3 is TGTGCCAGCAGTTACATCGGACAGGATCAGCCCCAGCATTTT.

The chain has TRBV6-6 and TRBJ1-1; 7 nucleotides line up with TRBD1. The CDR3 length is 18 residues. Losses at the gene ends were 2 bases for V and 1 base for J; bases not matched to a gene: 13. Germline loops: CDR1 MNHNY, CDR2 SVGAGI (reference sequence). CDR3 sequence: CASSYIDRASGGNTEAFF. The DNA of the CDR3 is TGTGCCAGCAGTTACATCGACAGGGCGTCTGGTGGGAACACTGAAGCTTTCTTT.

In this sample, this clonotype turned up a few times. J is TRBJ2-5 and V is TRBV19; D may be TRBD1 (7 bases). Trimming cost V 4 bases and J 5 bases, with 17 bases left between them. The germline V gene has CDR1 LNHDA and CDR2 SQIVND (reference sequence). This CDR3 spans 15 amino acids. The CDR3 is CASSTGGPLGETQYF. The CDR3 nucleotides are TGTGCCAGTAGTACAGGGGGGCCCCTCGGGGAGACCCAGTACTTC.

The chain combines TRBV28 with TRBJ1-6, with TRBD1 identical over 9 bases. V was pared by 6 bases and J by 7 bases, with 7 bases of the junction left unmatched. CDR1 and CDR2 (germline): MDHEN, SYDVKM. This CDR3 spans 15 amino acids. The CDR3 nucleotides read TGTGCCAGCAGGTCAAGACAGGGGGACAATTCACCCCTCCACTTT. Its protein is CASRSRQGDNSPLHF.

The J gene is TRBJ1-5, the V gene TRBV25-1; a weak D match, TRBD1 (5 bases). V lost 4 bases and J lost 5, with 18 bases in between. Looked up from germline, CDR1 is MGHDK and CDR2 is SYGVNS. This CDR3 contains 16 residues. The CDR3 loop is CASSGPGLGADQPQHF. CDR3 coding DNA: TGTGCCAGCAGTGGGCCGGGACTAGGAGCGGATCAGCCCCAGCATTTT.

This chain joins TRBV27 and TRBJ2-5; D may be TRBD2 (5 bases). The V gene lost 3 bases and the J gene lost 5 bases, with 10 bases spanning the gap. Germline CDR1 reads MNHEY; CDR2 reads SMNVEV (reference sequence). The CDR3 spans 13 residues. The CDR3 DNA reads TGTGCCAGCAGTTTGAGGGCACGGGAGACCCAGTACTTC. It codes for CASSLRARETQYF.

The chain employs TRBV7-8 and TRBJ1-1; a weak D match, TRBD1 (5 bases). Germline CDR1 is SGHVS and CDR2 is FQNEAQ. The V end was cut by 6 bases, the J end by 5 bases, with 22 bases between. The CDR3 sequence is 16 residues long. CDR3 amino acids: CASSPANLGGWTEAFF. For the CDR3, the DNA is TGTGCCAGCAGTCCCGCGAACTTGGGGGGGTGGACTGAAGCTTTCTTT.

CDR3 nucleotides: TGCGCCAGCAGCCAAGATGGTCGGCACGAAGCTTTCTTT. Amino acids: CASSQDGRHEAFF. The chain couples TRBV4-3 to TRBJ1-1; D ambiguous. The CDR3 totals 13 residues. Germline V gene sequence: CDR1 LGHNA, CDR2 YSLEER. Trimming cost V 0 bases and J 8 bases, with 10 bases left between them.

This clonotype appeared a few times. The V call is TRBV23-1, the J call TRBJ2-1; 11 bases agree with TRBD2. TRBV23-1 has ORF status, its function being uncertain. J was trimmed by 7 bases and V by 3 bases; bases with no gene match: 14. The CDR3 is 18 amino acids. The CDR3 here is CASSQVNPGTSGPNEQFF. CDR3 nucleotides: TGCGCCAGCAGTCAGGTGAACCCCGGGACTAGCGGACCGAATGAGCAGTTCTTC.

This clonotype was counted a few times. V usage is TRBV19 and J usage is TRBJ2-7; 11 bases map to TRBD2. The germline V gene encodes CDR1 LNHDA and CDR2 SQIVND (reference sequence). V dropped 4 bases and J dropped 0; count of bases not matched to a gene: 11. The CDR3 contains 18 residues. The CDR3 sequence is CASSTFPRTSGYSYEQYF. The CDR3 DNA follows: TGTGCCAGTAGTACCTTCCCAAGGACTAGCGGGTACTCCTACGAGCAGTACTTC. Supplemented by reference TRBV19 and TRBJ2-7, the full variable domain reads DGGITQSPKYLFRKEGQNVTLSCEQNLNHDAMYWYRQDPGQGLRLIYYSQIVNDFQKGDIAEGYSVSREKKESFPLTVTSAQKNPTAFYLCASSTFPRTSGYSYEQYFGPGTRLTVT.